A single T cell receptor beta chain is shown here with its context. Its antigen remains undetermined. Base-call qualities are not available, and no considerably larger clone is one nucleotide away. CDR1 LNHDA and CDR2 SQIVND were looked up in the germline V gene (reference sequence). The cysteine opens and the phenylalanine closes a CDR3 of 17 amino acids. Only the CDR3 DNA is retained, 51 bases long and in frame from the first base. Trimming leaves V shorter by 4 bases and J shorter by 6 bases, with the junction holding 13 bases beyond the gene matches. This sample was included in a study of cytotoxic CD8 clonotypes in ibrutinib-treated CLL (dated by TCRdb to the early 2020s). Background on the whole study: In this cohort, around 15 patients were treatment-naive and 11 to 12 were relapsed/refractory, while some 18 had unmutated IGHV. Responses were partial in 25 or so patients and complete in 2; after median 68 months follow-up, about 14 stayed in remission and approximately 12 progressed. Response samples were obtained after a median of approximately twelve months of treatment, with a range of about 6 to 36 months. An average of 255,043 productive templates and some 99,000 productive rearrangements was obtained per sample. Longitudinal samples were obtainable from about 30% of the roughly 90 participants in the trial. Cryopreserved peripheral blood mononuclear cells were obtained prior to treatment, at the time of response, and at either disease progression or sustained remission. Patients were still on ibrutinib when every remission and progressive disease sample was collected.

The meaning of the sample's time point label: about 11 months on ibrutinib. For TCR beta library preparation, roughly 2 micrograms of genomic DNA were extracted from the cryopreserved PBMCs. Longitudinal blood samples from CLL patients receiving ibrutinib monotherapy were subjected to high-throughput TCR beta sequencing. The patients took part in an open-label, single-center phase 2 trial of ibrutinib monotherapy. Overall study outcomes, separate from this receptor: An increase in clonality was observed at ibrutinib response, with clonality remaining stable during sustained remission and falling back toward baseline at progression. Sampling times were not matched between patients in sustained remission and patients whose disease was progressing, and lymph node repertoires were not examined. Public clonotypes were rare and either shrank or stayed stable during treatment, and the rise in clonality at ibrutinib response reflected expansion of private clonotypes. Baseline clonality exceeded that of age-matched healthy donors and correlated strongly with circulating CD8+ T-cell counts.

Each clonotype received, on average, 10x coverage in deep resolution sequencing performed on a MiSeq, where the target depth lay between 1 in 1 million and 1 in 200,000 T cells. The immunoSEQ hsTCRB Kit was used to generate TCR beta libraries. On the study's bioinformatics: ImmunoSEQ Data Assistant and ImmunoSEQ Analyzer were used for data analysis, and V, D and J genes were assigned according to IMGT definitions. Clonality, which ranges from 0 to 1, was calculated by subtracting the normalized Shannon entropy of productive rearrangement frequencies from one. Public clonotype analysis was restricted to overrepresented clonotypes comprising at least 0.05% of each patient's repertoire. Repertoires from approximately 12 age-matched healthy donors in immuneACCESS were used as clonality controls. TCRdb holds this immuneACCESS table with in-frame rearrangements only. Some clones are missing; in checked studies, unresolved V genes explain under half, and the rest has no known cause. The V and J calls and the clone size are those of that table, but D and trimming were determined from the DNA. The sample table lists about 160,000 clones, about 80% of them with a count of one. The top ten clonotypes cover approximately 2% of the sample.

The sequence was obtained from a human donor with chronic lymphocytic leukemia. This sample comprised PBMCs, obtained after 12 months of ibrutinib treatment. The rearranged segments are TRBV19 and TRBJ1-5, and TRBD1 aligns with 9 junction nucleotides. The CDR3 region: CASSKLQQGAASQPQHF. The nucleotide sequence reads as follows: TGTGCCAGTAGTAAACTCCAACAGGGGGCAGCTAGTCAGCCCCAGCATTTT.